This entry lists 20 T cell receptor beta chains sequenced from one sample in a study of T cells in women clearing cervical HPV infection. Libraries were prepared by immunoSEQ multiplex PCR; TCRdb keeps only in-frame clonotypes and omits some of them. The sample table sets out approximately 34,000 clones. Material: blood buffy coat. The receptors were sampled from a woman between 18 and 70 years old with a cervical HPV16 infection that either progressed to CIN3+ or cleared (not recorded which).

CDR3 DNA (partial): TGTGCCAGCAGCCAAGGGGGAACGGGGCAGCCC. It is translated as CASSQGGTGQP. The entire CDR3 sequence reads CASSQGGTGQPQHF. The rearrangement uses TRBV3-1 (or the pseudogene TRBV3-2) and TRBJ1-5; D gene unclear. The read terminates 3 residues before the CDR3 end, so the remaining end is supplied by the germline J gene. The length of the CDR3 is 14 residues. The V end was cut by 1 base, the J end by 7 bases, with 11 bases between. In germline, CDR1 is LGHDT, CDR2 YNNKEL (reference sequence).

In regard to this clone: The observed sequence ends 3 residues before the CDR3 terminus, with the missing tail filled in from the germline J gene. This chain links TRBV7-9 with TRBJ1-2; D might be TRBD1 (6 bases). The germline CDR1 and CDR2 sequences are SEHNR and FQNEAQ (reference sequence). The V end lost 5 bases, the J end lost 4 bases, and 17 bases lay between the germline ends. CDR3 length: 15 amino acids. The CDR3 loop reads CASSKGGGPFYGYTF. CDR3 DNA (partial): TGTGCCAGCAGCAAAGGTGGGGGCCCGTTCTATGGC.

Points on this clone: The read comes to an end 3 residues before the CDR3 does, leaving the germline J gene to fill in the end. This chain links TRBV7-2 with TRBJ1-2; D remains ambiguous. The germline V gene has CDR1 SGHTA and CDR2 FQGNSA. The CDR3 has 12 amino acids. The sequenced CDR3 bases are TGTGCCAGCAGCTCCACCTCCTACGAC. Translation: CASSSTSYD. The CDR3, in full, reads CASSSTSYDYTF.

About this clone itself: The sequence runs out 3 residues before the end of the CDR3; the remainder is reconstructed from the germline J gene. The rearrangement links TRBV2 to TRBJ2-1; TRBD2 might be the D (6 bases). Trimming took off 6 bases at V and 7 bases at J, with 16 bases between the two ends. Germline loops: CDR1 SNHLY, CDR2 FYNNEI. There are 14 residues in the CDR3. The sequenced part of the CDR3 DNA is TGTGCCAGCAGCATTACCGGGACTCCGAATGAG. It translates to CASSITGTPNE. The full CDR3 protein reads CASSITGTPNEQFF.

A note on this clone: Read coverage stops 3 residues before the CDR3 terminus; the germline J gene supplies the remainder. The genes are TRBV2 and TRBJ2-3; 7 bases align to TRBD2. The CDR3 sequence is 16 residues long. J lost 0 bases, V lost 6 bases, and 9 bases had no gene match. CDR1 is SNHLY and CDR2 is FYNNEI in the germline V gene. This CDR3 is CASRKLAASSTDTQYF. CDR3 DNA, as far as it was read: TGTGCCAGCAGGAAGCTAGCGGCTTCTAGCACAGATACG.

About this clone: The missing CDR3 end, 3 residues past where the read stops, is filled in from the germline J gene. This chain uses TRBV4-2 with TRBJ1-1, with D possibly TRBD1 on 5 matching bases. Trimming stripped 0 bases from V and 7 bases from J, with 9 bases between. Germline V gene data show CDR1 as LGHNA and CDR2 as YNFKEQ. This CDR3 contains 13 residues. CDR3: CASSQDLDIEAFF. The sequenced CDR3 bases are TGTGCCAGCAGCCAAGATCTGGACATTGAA.

About this clone itself: The read comes to an end 3 residues before the CDR3 does, leaving the germline J gene to fill in the end. The identical CDR3 is also encoded by other nucleotide sequences in the sample. This chain links TRBV30 with TRBJ1-3, with a possible D match to TRBD1 (5 bases). The CDR3 loop spans 14 amino acids. The V end was cut by 3 bases, the J end by 3 bases, with 12 bases between. CDR1 GTSNPN and CDR2 SVGIG come from the germline V gene (reference sequence). CDR3 loop: CAWRAGTNGNTIYF. The CDR3 DNA, read in part, is TGTGCCTGGAGAGCAGGGACTAATGGAAACACC.

In the case of this clone: From the germline J gene comes the end of the CDR3, since the read stops 3 residues before it. This chain joins TRBV20-1 and TRBJ2-2; 8 nucleotides align to TRBD1. The CDR3 runs to 13 residues. Per germline, CDR1 DFQATT and CDR2 SNEGSKA (reference sequence). The chain's CDR3 is CSARGTGGSPLFF. The DNA read from the CDR3 is TGCAGTGCTAGGGGGACAGGTGGATCACCG.

As regards this clone: The CDR3 goes on 3 residues after the read ends, and that part is filled in from the germline J gene. The rearrangement links TRBV11-2 to TRBJ1-1; 7 nucleotides line up with TRBD1. This CDR3 is built from 14 residues. The V and J ends lost 1 base and 4 bases, in that order; junction bases with no gene match: 3. Germline V gives CDR1 SGHAT, CDR2 FQNNGV. CDR3 DNA (partial): TGTGCCAGCAGCTTAGTGACAGGGTCCACTGAA. Encoded protein: CASSLVTGSTE. The full CDR3 reads CASSLVTGSTEAFF.

The CDR3 DNA, read in part, is TGTGCCAGCAGCCAGGTCGGACCCTTAGGGGAGACG. Translation gives CASSQVGPLGET. The complete CDR3 reads CASSQVGPLGETQYF. V and J are TRBV14 and TRBJ2-3; either TRBD1 or TRBD2 may supply D (5 bases each). The CDR3 is cut off 3 residues early in the read; its end comes from the germline J gene. The germline V gene encodes CDR1 SGHDN and CDR2 FVKESK. CDR3 size: 15 residues.

Comments on this clone: The missing CDR3 end, 3 residues past where the read stops, is filled in from the germline J gene. The chain carries TRBV7-7 and TRBJ1-2; 9 positions agree with TRBD1. The length of the CDR3 is 17 residues. Germline V lookup: CDR1 SSHAT, CDR2 FNYEAQ (reference sequence). The sequenced CDR3 bases are TGTGCCAGCAGCCCCAAGAACGCGGGACAGGGAGTCGACGAC. This encodes CASSPKNAGQGVDD. The CDR3 in its entirety is CASSPKNAGQGVDDYTF.

CDR3 bases read: TGTGCCAGCAGCTTAGTCGGGACAGGGTTTGGC. This encodes CASSLVGTGFG. The CDR3 reads in full as CASSLVGTGFGYTF. The genes are TRBV7-9 and TRBJ1-2, with 9 bases aligning to TRBD1. The read finishes 3 residues shy of the CDR3 end, and the germline J gene is used to complete it. Germline-derived CDR1 and CDR2 are SEHNR and FQNEAQ (reference sequence). Trimming took 1 base from V and 7 from J; bases not matched to a gene: 4. The CDR3 has 14 residues.

Details on this clone: The CDR3 end is not reached by the read, which stops 3 residues before it; the germline J gene fills it in. The chain is built from TRBV20-1 and TRBJ2-2, with D possibly being TRBD2 (5 bases). Germline values: CDR1 DFQATT, CDR2 SNEGSKA (reference sequence). This CDR3 is 14 amino acids long. This CDR3 reads CSARETDGVSPLFF. CDR3 DNA, as far as it was read: TGCAGTGCTAGAGAAACCGACGGGGTTTCACCG.

About this clone itself: The read halts 3 residues ahead of the CDR3 end, with the missing end drawn from the germline J gene. V usage is TRBV20-1 and J usage is TRBJ1-2; 7 bases align to TRBD1. Germline trimming cut 0 bases from V and 2 bases from J; bases unmatched to any gene: 6. CDR3 length: 15 residues. The germline gives CDR1 DFQATT, CDR2 SNEGSKA (reference sequence). The CDR3 reads CSARDLGQENYGYTF. The covered CDR3 bases are TGCAGTGCTAGAGATCTCGGACAGGAAAACTATGGC.

Turning to this clone: The sequenced fragment ends 3 residues before the CDR3 boundary, so the rest is inferred from the germline J gene. V gene TRBV5-6 combines with J gene TRBJ1-1, with 11 bases identical to TRBD1. The CDR3 has 13 residues. From germline, CDR1 is SGHDT and CDR2 YYEEEE. CDR3 protein: CASSWTGGVGAFF. The CDR3 bases that were read are TGTGCCAGCAGCTGGACAGGGGGCGTGGGG.

Concerning this clone itself: The read finishes 3 residues shy of the CDR3 end, and the germline J gene is used to complete it. The chain combines TRBV2 with TRBJ1-4; D gene uncertain. Trimming left V 1 base short and J 0 bases short, with 9 bases between. The germline V gene encodes CDR1 SNHLY and CDR2 FYNNEI. CDR3 length: 16 residues. The sequenced CDR3 bases are TGTGCCAGCAGTGAAGACCCCAGAGCAACTAATGAAAAA. Its translation: CASSEDPRATNEK. The whole CDR3 sequence reads CASSEDPRATNEKLFF. Together with reference TRBV2 and TRBJ1-4, the CDR3 gives the full variable domain: EPEVTQTPSHQVTQMGQEVILRCVPISNHLYFYWYRQILGQKVEFLVSFYNNEISEKSEIFDDQFSVERPDGSNFTLKIRSTKLEDSAMYFCASSEDPRATNEKLFFGSGTQLSVL.

Notes on this clone: The CDR3 extends 3 residues past the end of the read, so its final part is completed from the germline J gene. Other DNA sequences in the sample encode the same CDR3. The chain has TRBV30 and TRBJ1-3; 8 bases are shared with TRBD1. Germline loops: CDR1 GTSNPN, CDR2 SVGIG (reference sequence). The CDR3 is 13 amino acids. The ends lost 2 bases at V and 7 bases at J; junction bases unmatched: 4. CDR3: CAWSRTGRNTIYF. CDR3 bases read: TGTGCCTGGAGTCGGACAGGGAGGAACACC.

About this clone itself: The read terminates 3 residues before the CDR3 end, so the remaining end is supplied by the germline J gene. The V gene is TRBV19, the J gene TRBJ2-3; TRBD2 aligns across 10 bases. The CDR3 runs to 15 residues. The V and J ends lost 8 bases and 0 bases, in that order; junction bases with no gene match: 5. From germline, CDR1 is LNHDA and CDR2 SQIVND (reference sequence). CDR3 sequence: CASRGLAESTDTQYF. The sequenced part of the CDR3 DNA is TGTGCCAGTCGCGGACTAGCGGAGAGCACAGATACG.

Remarks on this clone: Read sequence stops 3 residues before the CDR3 end, and the germline J gene provides the missing end. V gene TRBV10-3 combines with J gene TRBJ2-1; D gene unclear. Germline loops: CDR1 ENHRY, CDR2 SYGVKD. V was clipped by 2 bases and J by 7 bases, with 9 bases between them. The CDR3 extends over 13 amino acids. The sequenced part of the CDR3 DNA is TGTGCCATCAGTGAGATGGCAAAGAATGAG. This translates into CAISEMAKNE. The whole CDR3 reads CAISEMAKNEQFF.

Points on this clone: The DNA ends 3 residues before the CDR3 does, and the rest of the CDR3 is filled in from the germline J gene. This chain uses TRBV7-6 with TRBJ2-3; 7 bases map to TRBD1. The V gene end was trimmed by 1 base and the J gene end by 4 bases; junction bases not matched to a gene: 8. Germline V CDR1 and CDR2: SGHVS, FNYEAQ. This CDR3 has 16 amino acids. The CDR3 DNA, read in part, is TGTGCCAGCAGCTTAGTAGGGGGCGCGGTTGCAGATACG. Translating it yields CASSLVGGAVADT. The whole CDR3 reads CASSLVGGAVADTQYF.